The clone carrying this T cell receptor (beta chain) was observed many times. Its specificity is unknown. Germline CDR1 is SEHNR and CDR2 is FQNEAQ (reference sequence). This CDR3 comprises 18 residues. J lost 1 base, V lost 6 bases, and 14 bases had no gene match. Amplified regions were TCR beta CDR3 sequences from RNA transcripts. Primed by the HTBI set, a first-round RT-PCR was run on the TCR CDR3. Each CDR3 protein gets one entry after TCRdb re-called the multiplex PCR reads with MiXCR. The repertoire includes 280,000 or so distinct CDR3 sequences, approximately 16% of them detected once, and around 31% sits in the top ten. The data derive from a study of T cells in Graves' hyperthyroidism and ophthalmopathy. About the study: Any treatment followed the collection of peripheral blood at initial diagnosis. General study points: By a 13 V-J model, ophthalmopathy was set apart from stable hyperthyroidism. Blood also showed most of the thyroid clonotypes that were expanded above 0.001.

Patients between 18 and 65 years old had hyperthyroidism, newly diagnosed and lasting under 2 months. The clonotype comes from a woman aged 45-65 years with Graves' hyperthyroidism that later progressed to Graves' ophthalmopathy. The sequencing input was blood. This chain joins TRBV7-9 and TRBJ1-2; 10 bases agree with TRBD1. CDR3 residues: CASRATDRGPISNYGYTF. CDR3 DNA: TGTGCCAGCAGAGCCACTGACAGGGGGCCCATAAGTAACTATGGCTACACCTTC. The full variable domain, completed using reference TRBV7-9 and TRBJ1-2, is DTGVSQNPRHKITKRGQNVTFRCDPISEHNRLYWYRQTLGQGPEFLTYFQNEAQLEKSRLLSDRFSAERPKGSFSTLEIQRTEQGDSAMYLCASRATDRGPISNYGYTFGSGTRLTVV.